This entry is about one T cell receptor beta chain. This specimen belongs to a study of blood T cell repertoires in COVID-19. Study background: PBMCs, B-cell-depleted T cells, or T cells were the source of the cDNA or gDNA that made up the material.

CDR3 length: 14 amino acids. Germline-derived CDR1 and CDR2 are SGHRS and YFSETQ. The V end lost 4 bases, the J end lost 0 bases, and 10 bases lay between the germline ends. Clones were read by immunoSEQ multiplex PCR, and TCRdb kept only the in-frame ones, dropping some. The sample records 350,000 to 400,000 clones, approximately 91% being singletons. The V call is TRBV5-1, the J call TRBJ1-1; D might be TRBD1 (5 bases). The sequence was collected from a middle-aged woman who had been exposed to COVID-19. Specimen: PBMCs or T cells enriched from blood (not recorded which). The CDR3 here is CASSPGHLNTEAFF. Here the CDR3 DNA reads TGCGCCAGCAGCCCAGGACATCTGAACACTGAAGCTTTCTTT.